This TCR beta chain originates from a study of cytomegalovirus exposure and HLA in healthy donors (dated by TCRdb to 2016 to 2017). About the full investigation: In an earlier analysis of 587 of the donors, about 270 Gb of sequence data and 90 million to 130 million unique TCR beta sequences from 180 million or so T cells were reported. About 280 gigabases of sequencing data and 70 million to 95 million unique TCR sequences made up an early release that covered under 750 HLA-typed donors. Of the 350 to 450 genotyped donors, about 80% fell in the genetic ancestry cluster associated with self-reported Caucasian donors. The study aimed to test whether signatures of past pathogen exposure could be identified by cataloging public T cell receptors. The study used immunosequencing to profile the T cell repertoires of 666 subjects and linked those repertoires to cytomegalovirus serostatus. A separate validation cohort of roughly 130 different subjects was used in addition to the roughly 670-subject first cohort. The study combined high-throughput TCR immunosequencing, statistical association of individual TCRs with disease status, and machine learning to predict cytomegalovirus infection status. To study patterns of TCR occurrence, a later analysis re-analyzed previously published TCR beta repertoires from around 660 donors and added high-resolution HLA genotyping. The later analysis used no new phenotypic data to find candidate immune exposures, relying instead on TCR beta sequences and their occurrence across donors. An earlier analysis of about 620 of the donors applied high-throughput TCR beta sequencing to assess whether each TCR beta V gene segment acted as functional or pseudogenic. Donor age, sex, ethnicity and CMV serostatus were compiled alongside the repertoire data. Genome-wide SNP genotypes for about three fifths of the 666 donors were used in a later genetic analysis, which treated that subset as a discovery cohort. Every repertoire in the discovery cohort had been generated on one and the same sequencing platform. Class I and class II HLA loci were covered by the typing at four-digit resolution. Typing coverage varied by locus: about 620-630 donors for A, B, C, DRB1 and DQB1; roughly 520 for DQA1; about 590 for DPA1; approximately 490 for DPB1. Because of strong linkage in the cohort, 4 to 6 DR-DQ haplotypes were treated as single units for association and clustering. On average, around 240,000 unique TCR beta nucleotide sequences were sequenced per donor among roughly 430 genotyped donors of the cohort, with 15% to 20% of those sequences being non-productive.

The library was generated by the immunoSEQ multiplex PCR assay. For the multiplex PCR, a mixture combining 60 forward primers for TCR Vbeta segments and 13 reverse primers for TCR Jbeta segments was used. A multiplex PCR assay on genomic DNA amplified the CDR3 region of rearranged TCR beta genes. Amplified TCR beta libraries were sequenced as 87-base-pair reads on the Illumina HiSeq System. Per the original workflow: Across the roughly 600 repertoires, a later analysis counted roughly 84 million unique TCR beta chains, some 11 million of which were shared by at least two donors. To remove PCR and sequencing errors, raw reads were error-corrected and collapsed into unique sequences using a nearest-neighbor algorithm that merged closely related sequences. V, D and J gene segments were assigned by aligning CDR3 sequences to IMGT reference sequences. For a sequence to be retained, at least a six-nucleotide match to both a V gene segment and a J gene segment was required. A rearrangement counted as productive if the CDR3 had no stop codons and remained in frame with V and J, and every other rearrangement counted as non-productive. CDR3 was defined by IMGT convention, running from the second conserved V-encoded cysteine to the conserved J-encoded phenylalanine. In an earlier analysis of roughly 580 of the donors, sequences lacking an unambiguous match to a single V gene segment were excluded. In an earlier analysis of 587 of the donors, V segments were called functional above 56.7% productive rearrangements and were called segregating when the between-donor standard deviation exceeded 5%. A statistical classification framework was developed to diagnose cytomegalovirus status using the catalog of TCR beta chain sequences. In a later analysis, V and J genes were assigned by comparing TCR nucleotide sequences against IMGT/GENE-DB human TR gene sequences. In a later analysis, CDR3 sequences and most-parsimonious VDJ recombination scenarios were assigned using the TCRdist pipeline. A later analysis defined each TCR beta chain by its CDR3 amino acid sequence plus V-gene family, and excluded reads lacking a unique V-gene family. A later analysis removed 550 to 700 highly shared, low-generation-probability nucleotide sequences to deal with suspected cross-contamination and a sequencing artifact. In a later analysis, a clonal expansion index for each public chain was calculated from normalized within-repertoire ranks of inferred template counts. A later analysis computed generation probabilities with a VDJ recombination model fitted to out-of-frame rearrangements, and checked the results against IGoR. A later analysis scored TCR-TCR, TCR-HLA and TCR-CMV co-occurrence with hypergeometric tests, applying a repertoire-size bias correction to TCR pairs. A later analysis estimated false discovery rates by permuting HLA or CMV assignments 20 times. In a later analysis, co-occurring TCRs were grouped using DBSCAN, with TCRdist sequence similarity added in when clustering inside HLA-allele-positive subsets. For co-occurrence clustering, repertoires with fewer than 30,000 or more than 120,000 public chains were excluded, along with roughly 5 repertoires with anomalous nucleotide sharing. Drawn from immuneACCESS, this table holds only the in-frame rearrangements with V and J called that TCRdb kept. Clones are partly lost; checked studies trace under half to an unresolved V gene and leave the rest unexplained. Clone size and the V and J calls come from that table; the DNA yielded D and trimming. For this sample the table gives about 130,000 clones, of which more than 80% were detected only once. The ten most abundant clones make up less than 3% of the sample.

The cohort comprised 710 or so healthy bone marrow donors. At the time of sampling, all cohort members were nominally healthy, though unrecorded immune exposures were likely present. The donor was CMV seronegative and was included in the group of a few hundred seronegative cohort members. A peripheral blood sample was collected from each donor, and TCR beta sequencing was performed on peripheral blood mononuclear cells. The Qiagen DNeasy Blood Extraction Kit was used to extract genomic DNA from the blood cell samples. With respect to this clone: What this receptor recognizes is not known. No much larger clone is present one base from it, and per-base qualities are unavailable.

The paper as a whole reports these results and caveats: In a later genetic analysis, a missense DCLRE1C variant was associated with V-gene and J-gene trimming of TCR beta chains, and the association was replicated in an independent cohort. The presence/absence analyses assumed that sequencing depth was roughly uniform across donors, and that assumption may not be true. When HLA alleles, especially DR and DQ, strongly co-occurred, attributing TCR associations to individual alleles was difficult. Compared with the 666-donor mean, donors in an Asian-associated ancestry cluster had fewer N-insertions in productive TCRs, according to a later genetic analysis. A further reported finding was that TCR beta sequences accurately predicted the HLA-A and HLA-B alleles for most subjects in the first cohort. The classifier was reported to diagnose cytomegalovirus status with high specificity and sensitivity in both the original cohort and the validation cohort. The earlier analysis of 450 to 700 of the donors excluded 15 to 20 rarely observed V segments, including chromosome 9 orphons, because counts were too low. A group of highly shared sequence variants was considered likely to be a technical artifact of the sequencing pipeline. In an earlier analysis of under 600 of the donors, most TCR beta V segments were observed in productive rearrangements about 87% or about 30% of the time, broadly matching IMGT annotations. The authors suggested that the approach could potentially be extended to other disease states and immunological phenotypes. The study listed 164 TCR beta chains as associated with cytomegalovirus. In a later analysis, 16,951 TCR beta sequences were associated with specific HLA alleles at a false discovery rate of 0.05. Because some donors lacked HLA typing at each locus, the association tests relied only on the typed subset. Because the 87-base-pair reads could not distinguish some IMGT-functional V segments, including TRBV6-2 and TRBV6-3, those segments were excluded. This cohort had only TCR beta chains sequenced, and the lack of alpha or paired-chain data limited which features could be detected. In a later analysis, several top co-occurrence clusters were reported to appear linked to parvovirus B19, influenza, CMV and Epstein-Barr virus. Compared with equally common non-associated chains, HLA-associated TCR beta chains in a later analysis were more clonally expanded and had lower generation probabilities. According to a later analysis, TCR association rates differed among HLA loci, with DRB1 alleles showing the most associated TCRs and HLA-C alleles showing the fewest. According to a later analysis, most CMV-associated TCR beta chains appeared to be HLA-restricted, and the HLA associations seemed to be driven largely by CMV exposure. Most TCR sequences were seen in very few donors, while some public TCRs were found in many individuals. In vitro tests confirmed that a few of the cytomegalovirus-associated TCR beta chains recognize cytomegalovirus antigens. Linkage disequilibrium might explain the correlated functional status among segregating V segments, but an unknown experimental factor could not be excluded. For the cohort, immune exposure information was limited to CMV serostatus.

Trimming costs V 3 bases and J 0 bases, and their ends lie 18 bases apart. The CDR3 sequence holds 19 residues, the cysteine and phenylalanine included. The kept DNA is CDR3 alone, 57 bases in frame from the first base. The germline V gene provides CDR1 LGHNA and CDR2 YNFKEQ. The sequence is built from TRBV4-2 and TRBJ2-6, with a tentative D gene TRBD2 over 6 matching bases. This TCR was sampled from a man aged 30 to 45 in good health and CMV-seronegative. Sequenced material: PBMCs. The CDR3 is CASSQFRETGVSGANVLTF. The sequenced DNA is TGTGCCAGCAGCCAGTTCAGGGAGACGGGGGTCTCTGGGGCCAACGTCCTGACTTTC.